What follows are 12 T cell receptor beta chains derived from one specimen sequenced in a study of T cell responses to AZD1222 COVID-19 vaccine. The protocol was immunoSEQ multiplex PCR, while the TCRdb copy is restricted to in-frame clones and leaves out a portion. The sample lists about 110,000 clones, around 87% seen once, with 4.4% in the top ten. The sample consisted of peripheral blood, taken 28 days after the second AZD1222 dose. The source of these receptors is an adult who received the AZD1222 COVID-19 vaccine.

This chain uses TRBV11-2 with TRBJ1-1; 8 bases match TRBD1. The CDR3 contains 15 residues. Germline V lookup: CDR1 SGHAT, CDR2 FQNNGV. The ends lost 5 bases at V and 0 bases at J; junction bases unmatched: 5. The CDR3 here is CASSTTGALNTEAFF. DNA of the CDR3: TGTGCCAGCAGCACGACAGGGGCCCTGAACACTGAAGCTTTCTTT.

The chain recombines TRBV29-1 with TRBJ1-2; 10 bases fit TRBD1. V trimming: 6 bases; J trimming: 7 bases; junction bases outside the gene matches: 8. Germline V CDR1 and CDR2: SQVTM, ANQGSEA. This CDR3 contains 13 residues. The CDR3 region has the DNA TGCAGCGTCGCGCACCGGGACAGGGGTGGCTACACCTTC. This sequence encodes CSVAHRDRGGYTF.

The chain links TRBV4-3 to TRBJ1-1, with no clear D. The CDR3 extends over 15 amino acids. V was trimmed by 1 base and J by 0 bases, leaving 9 bases between them. The germline gives CDR1 LGHNA, CDR2 YSLEER. CDR3 sequence: CASSQVGPVNTEAFF. The DNA of the CDR3 is TGCGCCAGCAGCCAAGTCGGCCCGGTGAACACTGAAGCTTTCTTT.

This chain joins TRBV4-3 and TRBJ1-2, with D hard to call. In germline, CDR1 is LGHNA, CDR2 YSLEER. This CDR3 has 15 amino acids. The V end lost 1 base, the J end lost 3 bases, and 12 bases lay between the germline ends. In DNA, the CDR3 is TGCGCCAGCAGCCAAGGCGGTGGAGGTGACTATGGCTACACCTTC. Its translation is CASSQGGGGDYGYTF.

This rearrangement joins TRBV9 to TRBJ2-2; 10 bases line up with TRBD2. This CDR3 contains 15 residues. Germline V lookup: CDR1 SGDLS, CDR2 YYNGEE. The V and J ends lost 4 bases and 4 bases, in that order; junction bases with no gene match: 4. The CDR3 sequence is CASSLTSGPTGELFF. CDR3 nucleotide sequence: TGTGCCAGCAGCCTGACTAGCGGGCCCACCGGGGAGCTGTTTTTT. The full variable domain, in which reference TRBV9 and TRBJ2-2 provide the parts outside the CDR3, is DSGVTQTPKHLITATGQRVTLRCSPRSGDLSVYWYQQSLDQGLQFLIQYYNGEERAKGNILERFSAQQFPDLHSELNLSSLELGDSALYFCASSLTSGPTGELFFGEGSRLTVL.

The chain has TRBV28 and TRBJ1-5; D unclear. The V gene lost 2 bases and the J gene lost 0 bases, with 5 bases spanning the gap. Germline loops: CDR1 MDHEN, CDR2 SYDVKM. The CDR3 has 14 residues. CDR3 sequence reads: CASSLDYSNQPQHF. The CDR3 coding sequence is TGTGCCAGCAGTTTAGATTATAGCAATCAGCCCCAGCATTTT.

This clone has only a few counts. Other DNA sequences in the sample encode the same CDR3. The chain combines TRBV19 with TRBJ1-5; no clear D gene. V was pared by 5 bases and J by 4 bases, with 9 bases between. This CDR3 has 13 residues. The germline gives CDR1 LNHDA, CDR2 SQIVND (reference sequence). This chain's CDR3 is CASSPQSNQPQHF. As DNA, the CDR3 is TGTGCCAGTAGTCCCCAAAGTAATCAGCCCCAGCATTTT.

This clone was detected only a few times. V gene TRBV19 combines with J gene TRBJ2-5, with 9 bases matching TRBD2. In germline, CDR1 is LNHDA, CDR2 SQIVND (reference sequence). The CDR3 loop spans 16 amino acids. The trim removed 2 bases at V and 5 bases at J, leaving 9 bases unmatched. CDR3 sequence reads: CASSIRGLARTETQYF. DNA of the CDR3: TGTGCCAGTAGTATAAGGGGACTAGCTCGCACGGAGACCCAGTACTTC.

The rearrangement uses TRBV29-1 and TRBJ1-2; D uncertain. Trimming stripped 1 base from V and 7 bases from J, with 13 bases between. The CDR3 has 13 residues. Germline-derived CDR1 and CDR2 are SQVTM and ANQGSEA. This chain's CDR3 is CSVEGGDSSGYTF. For the CDR3, the DNA is TGCAGCGTTGAAGGTGGGGATAGCAGTGGCTACACCTTC.

This clone was counted once. This chain connects TRBV19 to TRBJ2-1; 7 positions match TRBD2. The CDR3 is 14 residues long. Looked up from germline, CDR1 is LNHDA and CDR2 is SQIVND (reference sequence). With V trimmed by 5 bases and J by 3 bases, 4 bases remained unmatched. The CDR3 nucleotides read TGTGCCAGTAGTCGCGGGGGATTCTACAATGAGCAGTTCTTC. Its protein is CASSRGGFYNEQFF. Full variable domain (remainder filled in from reference TRBV19 and TRBJ2-1): DGGITQSPKYLFRKEGQNVTLSCEQNLNHDAMYWYRQDPGQGLRLIYYSQIVNDFQKGDIAEGYSVSREKKESFPLTVTSAQKNPTAFYLCASSRGGFYNEQFFGPGTRLTVL.

V usage is TRBV14 and J usage is TRBJ1-5; 7 bases match TRBD1. The CDR3 is 17 residues long. J gave up 0 bases and V 1 base, and 6 bases lay outside the gene matches. Germline lookup yields CDR1 SGHDN and CDR2 FVKESK. CDR3 DNA sequence: TGTGCCAGCAGCCAAGTCGGGACAGAGTATAGCAATCAGCCCCAGCATTTT. This translates into CASSQVGTEYSNQPQHF.

The V gene is TRBV12-3 or TRBV12-4, the J gene TRBJ2-7, with unresolved D. With 6 bases removed from V and 6 bases from J, the gap between germline ends came to 12 bases. The CDR3 spans 12 residues. The CDR3 nucleotides read TGTGCCAGCAGCCTCGTAATTCTCGAGCAGTACTTC. This codes for CASSLVILEQYF.